This entry features one T cell receptor (beta chain) sequence. The target antigen is unknown. A TCRbeta library incorporating unique molecular identifiers was prepared. TCRdb itself ran the PCR reads through MiXCR, one entry per CDR3 protein. The sample contains about 540,000 distinct CDR3 sequences, over 25% of which appear only once. The data originate from a study of T-cell reconstitution after alpha-beta-depleted transplantation in children. The CDR3 length is 14 residues. From germline, CDR1 is SGHNT and CDR2 YENEEA. Trimming pared 1 base from V and 6 bases from J, leaving 10 bases between. Study conclusions and caveats: Alpha-beta T cells about two months after transplant reportedly derived from several hundred expanded graft clones.

The sequenced sample was PBMCs, obtained before TCRalphabeta/CD19-depleted stem cell transplant. The chain carries TRBV11-3 and TRBJ2-1, with a possible D match to TRBD1 (6 bases). The TCR originated in a boy less than two years old with Wiskott-Aldrich syndrome, due to receive a stem cell transplant. In DNA form, the CDR3 reads TGTGCCAGCAGCTTAGCCTCGGACAGCAATGAGCAGTTCTTC. This encodes CASSLASDSNEQFF.